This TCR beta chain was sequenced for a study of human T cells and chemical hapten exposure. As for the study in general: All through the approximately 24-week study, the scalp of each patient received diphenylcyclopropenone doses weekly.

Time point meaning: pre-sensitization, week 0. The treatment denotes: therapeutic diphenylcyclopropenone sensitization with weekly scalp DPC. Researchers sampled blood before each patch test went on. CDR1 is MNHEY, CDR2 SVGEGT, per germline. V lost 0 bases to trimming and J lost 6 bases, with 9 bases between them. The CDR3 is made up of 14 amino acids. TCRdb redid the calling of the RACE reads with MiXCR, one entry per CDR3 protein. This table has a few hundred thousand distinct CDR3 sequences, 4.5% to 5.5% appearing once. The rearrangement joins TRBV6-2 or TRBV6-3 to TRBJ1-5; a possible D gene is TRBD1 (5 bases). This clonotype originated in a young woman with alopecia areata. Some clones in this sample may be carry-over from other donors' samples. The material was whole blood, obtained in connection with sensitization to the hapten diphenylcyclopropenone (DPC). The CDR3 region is CASSYSRGPQPQHF. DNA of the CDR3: TGTGCCAGCAGTTACTCAAGGGGTCCTCAGCCCCAGCATTTT.